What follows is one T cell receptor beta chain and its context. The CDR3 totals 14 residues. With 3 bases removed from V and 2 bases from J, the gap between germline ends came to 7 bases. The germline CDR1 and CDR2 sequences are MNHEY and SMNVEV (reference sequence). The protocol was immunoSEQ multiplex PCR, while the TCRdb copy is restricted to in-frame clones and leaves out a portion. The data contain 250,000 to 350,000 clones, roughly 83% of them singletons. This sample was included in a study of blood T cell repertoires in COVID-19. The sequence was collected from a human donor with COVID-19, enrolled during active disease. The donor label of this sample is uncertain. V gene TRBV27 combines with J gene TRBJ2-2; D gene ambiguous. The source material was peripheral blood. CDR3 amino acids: CASSFNSNTGELFF. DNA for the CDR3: TGTGCCAGCAGTTTTAACAGCAACACCGGGGAGCTGTTTTTT.